The 11 T cell receptor beta chains given below trace back to one sample, sequenced in a study of early T cells in non-severe SARS-CoV-2 infection. One entry per CDR3 protein results from TCRdb running MiXCR on the 5' RACE reads. In the table there are over 50,000 distinct CDR3 sequences, over 7% of which are singletons. Sequences were obtained from whole blood. The source of these receptors is an adult who was a healthcare worker with PCR-confirmed SARS-CoV-2 infection or an uninfected control (not recorded which).

The J gene is TRBJ2-3, the V gene TRBV29-1; D is perhaps TRBD1 or TRBD2 (5 bases each). Trimming removed 3 bases from V and 2 bases from J, with 15 bases in between. The CDR3 loop spans 15 amino acids. CDR1 is SQVTM and CDR2 is ANQGSEA in the germline V gene. The CDR3 sequence: CSVDRDRASTDTQYF. The CDR3 DNA reads as TGCAGCGTTGATCGGGACCGCGCATCCACAGATACGCAGTATTTT.

V usage is TRBV20-1 and J usage is TRBJ1-1; 8 bases are a match to TRBD1. Germline V CDR1 and CDR2: DFQATT, SNEGSKA (reference sequence). This CDR3 comprises 14 residues. The V segment lost 2 bases and the J segment 2 bases; nucleotides outside the gene matches: 4. The CDR3 region has the DNA TGCAGTGCTAGACTAGCAGGGGGCAACACTGAAGCTTTCTTT. It is translated as CSARLAGGNTEAFF.

The V call is TRBV4-1, the J call TRBJ1-2; TRBD1 matches 7 bases. The CDR3 spans 13 residues. V was clipped by 3 bases and J by 7 bases; unmatched bases: 5. CDR1 and CDR2 (germline): MGHRA, YSYEKL. The CDR3 here is CASSQDRRSGYTF. CDR3 in DNA: TGCGCCAGCAGCCAGGACAGGAGGTCTGGCTACACCTTC.

The count of this clonotype is one. V is TRBV10-3 and J is TRBJ2-3, with 7 bases matching TRBD2. J lost 4 bases, V lost 10 bases, and 5 bases had no gene match. CDR3 size: 12 residues. CDR1 is ENHRY, CDR2 SYGVKD, per germline. The CDR3 loop is CATGREADTQYF. The CDR3 DNA reads as TGTGCCACCGGACGGGAGGCAGATACGCAGTATTTT.

The chain employs TRBV2 and TRBJ1-1, with unresolved D. Per the germline V gene, CDR1 is SNHLY and CDR2 is FYNNEI. V lost 5 bases and J 2 bases, leaving 12 bases between the germline ends. CDR3 length: 14 amino acids. The CDR3 bases are TGTGCCAGCAGTACCAATGGGGAAAACACTGAAGCTTTCTTT. It translates to CASSTNGENTEAFF.

This clonotype was seen a handful of times. V is TRBV10-1 and J is TRBJ1-1; TRBD1 is a possible D gene (6 bases). The CDR3 has 13 residues. Trimming removed 4 bases from V and 7 bases from J, with 13 bases in between. CDR1 and CDR2 from the germline V gene are WNHNN and SYGVQD (reference sequence). The CDR3 is CASSGDRTLEAFF. The CDR3 bases are TGCGCCAGCAGTGGTGACAGGACCCTTGAAGCTTTCTTT.

The rearrangement links TRBV21-1 to TRBJ2-7; the table's D call, TRBD2, was not checked against the DNA. TRBV21-1 is annotated as a pseudogene. CDR3 length equals 13 residues. CDR3 region: CASSKPSPDEQYF. CDR3 nucleotides: TGTGCCAGCAGCAAGCCTAGTCCGGACGAGCAGTACTTC.

The J gene is TRBJ2-5, the V gene TRBV6-5; 10 bases are shared with TRBD1. Trimming cost V 2 bases and J 4 bases; bases outside gene matches: 10. This CDR3 comprises 17 residues. Per germline, CDR1 MNHEY and CDR2 SVGAGI. CDR3 in DNA: TGTGCCAGCAGTTACGGTTGGGACAGGGGAGCGAGAGAGACCCAGTACTTC. This sequence encodes CASSYGWDRGARETQYF.

This clonotype is medium-sized by share. This rearrangement joins TRBV12-3 or TRBV12-4 to TRBJ1-5, with a possible D match to TRBD1 (5 bases). The germline V and J ends were trimmed by 9 bases and 4 bases, with 10 bases remaining between them. The CDR3 runs to 12 residues. DNA for the CDR3: TGTGCCAGTGGGGACCCGAATCAGCCCCAGCATTTT. This gives the protein CASGDPNQPQHF.

This clonotype was observed a handful of times. This sequence joins TRBV2 and TRBJ1-3; TRBD1 matches 7 bases. V dropped 6 bases and J dropped 4; count of bases not matched to a gene: 6. The CDR3 is 14 amino acids. In germline, CDR1 is SNHLY, CDR2 FYNNEI. CDR3: CASSLTGIGNTIYF. CDR3 bases: TGTGCCAGCAGCCTGACAGGGATAGGAAACACCATATATTTT.

This clonotype was seen repeatedly, ten times or more. This chain links TRBV23-1 with TRBJ2-1; perhaps TRBD1 as D (6 bases). TRBV23-1 is placed among ORFs of uncertain function. The CDR3 has 13 residues. The V and J ends lost 8 bases and 8 bases respectively, with 16 bases between them. DNA of the CDR3: TGCGCCAGCGTAGGCAGGGGAAGAGATGAGCAGTTCTTC. This codes for CASVGRGRDEQFF.